This T cell receptor beta chain was sequenced in a study of cytomegalovirus exposure and HLA in healthy donors. Study-level points and caveats: Overall, around 160 TCR beta chains were annotated as cytomegalovirus-associated. Most TCR sequences proved rare, with some public TCRs found in many donors. The authors later found most CMV-associated TCR beta chains appeared HLA-restricted.

Primers included in the PCR were 60 Vbeta and 13 Jbeta primers. Sequenced by immunoSEQ multiplex PCR; TCRdb stores in-frame clones only, minus some. The sample lists 150,000 to 200,000 clones, 80% seen once, with 5.7% in the top ten. The CDR3 contains 14 residues. Losses at the gene ends were 10 bases for V and 7 bases for J; bases not matched to a gene: 9. CDR1 is MNHEY, CDR2 SVGAGI, per germline. Turning to this clone: Its specificity is not known.

Source material: PBMCs. This TCR was recovered from a middle-aged man in good health and CMV-seronegative. The J gene is TRBJ2-1, the V gene TRBV6-5, with 11 bases aligning to TRBD2. In DNA, the CDR3 is TGTGCCACGTTAGCGGGAGGGATAAGGAATGAGCAGTTCTTC. Encoded protein: CATLAGGIRNEQFF.